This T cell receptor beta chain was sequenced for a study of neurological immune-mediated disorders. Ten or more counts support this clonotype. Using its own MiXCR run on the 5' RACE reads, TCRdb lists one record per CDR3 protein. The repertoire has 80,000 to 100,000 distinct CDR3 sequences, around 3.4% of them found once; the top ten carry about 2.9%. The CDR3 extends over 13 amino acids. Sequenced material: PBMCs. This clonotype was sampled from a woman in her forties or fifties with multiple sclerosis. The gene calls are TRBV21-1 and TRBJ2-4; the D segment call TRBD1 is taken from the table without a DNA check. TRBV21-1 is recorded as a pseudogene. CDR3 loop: CASSRQGKNIQYF. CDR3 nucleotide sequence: TGTGCCAGCAGCCGACAGGGTAAAAACATTCAGTACTTC.